This entry concerns a single T cell receptor beta chain. The entry originates in a study of control samples from healthy donors and cancer patients. Only in-frame clones appear in the TCRdb table, and some are missing; sequencing was by immunoSEQ multiplex PCR. The table includes 110,000 to 150,000 clones, about 89% detected once. The sequencing sample was made of blood. This TCR came from a man younger than 45 in good health.

CDR3 sequence: CATSRKQGAGYEQYF. The CDR3 bases are TGTGCCACCAGCAGAAAACAGGGGGCAGGCTACGAGCAGTACTTC. The chain couples TRBV15 to TRBJ2-7; 9 bases are a match to TRBD1. CDR1 is LNHNV, CDR2 YYDKDF, per germline (reference sequence). Trimming at V came to 2 bases and at J to 3 bases, leaving 5 bases not matched to a gene. There are 15 residues in the CDR3.